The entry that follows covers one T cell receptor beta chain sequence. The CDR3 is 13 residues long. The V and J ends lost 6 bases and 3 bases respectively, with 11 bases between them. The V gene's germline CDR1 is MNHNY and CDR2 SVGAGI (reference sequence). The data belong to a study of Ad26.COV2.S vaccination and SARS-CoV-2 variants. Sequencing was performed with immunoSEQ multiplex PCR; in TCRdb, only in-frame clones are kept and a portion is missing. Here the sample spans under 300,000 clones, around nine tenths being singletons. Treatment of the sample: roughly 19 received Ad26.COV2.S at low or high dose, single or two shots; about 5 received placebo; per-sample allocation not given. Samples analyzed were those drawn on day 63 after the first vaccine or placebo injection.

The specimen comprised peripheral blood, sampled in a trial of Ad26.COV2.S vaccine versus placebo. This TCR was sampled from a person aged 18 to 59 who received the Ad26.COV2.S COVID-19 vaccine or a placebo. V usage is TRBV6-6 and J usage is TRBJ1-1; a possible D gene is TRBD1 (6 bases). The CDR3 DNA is TGTGCCAGCAGGGACGGACAGCACACTGAAGCTTTCTTT. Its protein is CASRDGQHTEAFF.